The present entry profiles one TCR beta chain with its context. This record comes from a study of blood T cell repertoires in COVID-19. Study-level background: Both acute and convalescent COVID-19 samples were obtained from the United States, Italy and Spain. T cells, B-cell-depleted T cells, or PBMCs provided the cDNA or gDNA that served as material.

The CDR3 sequence is 12 residues long. Trimming removed 10 bases from V and 6 bases from J, with 15 bases in between. The germline gives CDR1 LNHDA, CDR2 SQIVND (reference sequence). Per the study methods: Counts of nucleated cells, estimated from reference gene primer amplification, were obtained. The protocol was immunoSEQ multiplex PCR, while the TCRdb copy is restricted to in-frame clones and leaves out a portion. Clone size and the V and J calls come from that table; the DNA yielded D and trimming. The table includes about 240,000 clones, roughly 83% detected once. The material sequenced was peripheral blood. This TCR was sampled from a woman aged 80 or over with acute or convalescent COVID-19. The chain links TRBV19 to TRBJ1-1; tentative D call: TRBD1 (5 bases). The CDR3 reads CATQWKGSEAFF. Written as DNA, the CDR3 is TGTGCCACTCAATGGAAGGGGTCTGAAGCTTTCTTT.